These 8 T cell receptor beta chains came from one sample sequenced in a study of T cells in Graves' hyperthyroidism and ophthalmopathy. Amplification yielded TCR beta CDR3 regions, with RNA transcripts as the source. First-round RT-PCR with HTBI primers amplified the TCR CDR3 region. TCRdb reprocessed the multiplex PCR reads with MiXCR, giving one entry per CDR3 protein. The table shows about 640,000 distinct CDR3 sequences, with 13% to 15% occurring only once. The specimen was blood. The source of these receptors is a woman aged 50 to 60 with Graves' ophthalmopathy.

This clonotype was picked up many times. The chain employs TRBV20-1 and TRBJ1-2, with TRBD1 matching over 7 bases. Germline lookup yields CDR1 DFQATT and CDR2 SNEGSKA (reference sequence). V was pared by 6 bases and J by 6 bases, with 13 bases of the junction left unmatched. The CDR3 sequence is 14 residues long. CDR3 nucleotide sequence: TGCAGTGCGCCTGACAGGGAGAGAGAAGATGGCTACACCTTC. Protein product: CSAPDREREDGYTF.

A word on this clonotype: This sequence may be a read error, since a much larger clone differs from it by one base. The missing conserved phenylalanine or tryptophan at the end of this CDR3 makes a read error likely. The V call is TRBV12-3 or TRBV12-4, the J call TRBJ1-1; no firm D call. This CDR3 has 13 residues. Trimming removed 3 bases from V and 4 bases from J, with 9 bases in between. CDR3 bases: TGTGCCAGCAGTTTCCCCCGGGCCACTGAAGCTTTCTCT. Its translation is CASSFPRATEAFS.

This clonotype was counted between two and nine times. V gene TRBV6-2 or TRBV6-3 combines with J gene TRBJ1-1, with D maybe TRBD1 (6 bases). Germline CDR1 MNHEY, CDR2 SVGEGT. This CDR3 region has 15 residues. Trimming stripped 2 bases from V and 0 bases from J, with 10 bases between. This CDR3 is CASSYVGTMNTEAFF. As DNA, the CDR3 is TGTGCCAGCAGTTACGTAGGGACAATGAACACTGAAGCTTTCTTT.

This clonotype came up a few times. V and J are TRBV7-9 and TRBJ1-2; 8 bases match TRBD1. The CDR3 loop spans 16 amino acids. With 0 bases clipped from V and 5 bases from J, the junction kept 8 bases outside the gene matches. Germline CDR1 reads SEHNR; CDR2 reads FQNEAQ (reference sequence). CDR3 protein: CASSLAEDREIYGYTF. The CDR3 DNA reads TGTGCCAGCAGCTTAGCGGAGGACAGGGAGATTTATGGCTACACCTTC.

At least ten counts were recorded for this clonotype. The genes are TRBV29-1 and TRBJ2-5, with D uncertain. The germline V gene has CDR1 SQVTM and CDR2 ANQGSEA. Deletions cut 1 base from V and 4 bases from J, with 13 bases between. This CDR3 is 14 amino acids long. The CDR3 coding sequence is TGCAGCGTTGAAGGCTCGGTTGTTGGAGAGACCCAGTACTTC. It specifies CSVEGSVVGETQYF.

V gene TRBV29-1 combines with J gene TRBJ1-4; the match to TRBD1 covers 9 bases. V dropped 4 bases and J dropped 3; count of bases not matched to a gene: 3. Germline assignment: CDR1 SQVTM and CDR2 ANQGSEA. The CDR3 is 14 residues long. This chain's CDR3 is CSVATGGSNEKLFF. The CDR3 DNA sequence: TGCAGCGTTGCAACAGGGGGCTCTAATGAAAAACTGTTTTTT. The full variable domain, its missing parts supplied by reference TRBV29-1 and TRBJ1-4, is SAVISQKPSRDICQRGTSLTIQCQVDSQVTMMFWYRQQPGQSLTLIATANQGSEATYESGFVIDKFPISRPNLTFSTLTVSNMSPEDSSIYLCSVATGGSNEKLFFGSGTQLSVL.

This clonotype was seen many times. The chain joins TRBV27 to TRBJ2-7; 14 nucleotides align to TRBD2. This CDR3 region has 14 residues. Germline assignment: CDR1 MNHEY and CDR2 SMNVEV (reference sequence). The V and J ends lost 4 bases and 12 bases, in that order; junction bases with no gene match: 8. CDR3 sequence reads: CASSYGLAGGELYF. CDR3 DNA sequence: TGTGCCAGCAGTTACGGACTAGCGGGAGGCGAGTTGTACTTC.

This clonotype was seen ten or more times. The genes are TRBV9 and TRBJ1-2; D call uncertain. CDR1 and CDR2 (germline): SGDLS, YYNGEE. This CDR3 is built from 14 residues. Trimming cost V 0 bases and J 7 bases, with 13 bases left between them. CDR3 sequence: CASSVEVGKTGYTF. The CDR3 DNA follows: TGTGCCAGCAGCGTAGAGGTGGGGAAGACTGGCTACACCTTC.